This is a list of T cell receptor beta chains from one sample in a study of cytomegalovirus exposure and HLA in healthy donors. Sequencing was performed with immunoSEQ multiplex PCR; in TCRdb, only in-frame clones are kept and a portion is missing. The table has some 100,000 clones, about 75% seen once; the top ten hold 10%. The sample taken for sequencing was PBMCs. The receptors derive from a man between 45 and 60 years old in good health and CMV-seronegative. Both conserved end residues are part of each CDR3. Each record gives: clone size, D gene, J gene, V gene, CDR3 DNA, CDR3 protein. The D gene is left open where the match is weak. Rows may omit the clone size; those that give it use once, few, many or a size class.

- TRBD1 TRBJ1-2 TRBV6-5 TGTGCCAGCAGATGGGACAGGGGACATGGCTACACCTTC CASRWDRGHGYTF
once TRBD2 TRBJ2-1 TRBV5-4 TGTGCCAGCACCGGGCGGGGGGCCGTATCCTACAATGAGCAGTTCTTC CASTGRGAVSYNEQFF
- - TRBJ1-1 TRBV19 TGTGCCAGCATTACGTGGCAGAACACTGAAGCTTTCTTT CASITWQNTEAFF
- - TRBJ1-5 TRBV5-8 TGTGCCAGCAGCGCCGGGACACTGGAAGGCAATCAGCCCCAGCATTTT CASSAGTLEGNQPQHF
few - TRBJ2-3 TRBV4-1 TGCGCCAGCAGCCAAGATAACCCGGGAAGCACAGATACGCAGTATTTT CASSQDNPGSTDTQYF
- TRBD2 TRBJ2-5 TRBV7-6 TGTGCCAGCAGCTTAGCGGGGGTAGCGGGGGGCCAAGAGACCCAGTACTTC CASSLAGVAGGQETQYF
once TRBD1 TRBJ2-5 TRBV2 TGTGCCAGCAGTGATCCGACAGGGCTCCAAGAGACCCAGTACTTC CASSDPTGLQETQYF
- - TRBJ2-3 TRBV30 TGTGCCTGGAGTGTGAGTGGAGATACGCAGTATTTT CAWSVSGDTQYF
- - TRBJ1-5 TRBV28 TGTGCCAGCACTCGGAACAGGCTTAATCAGCCCCAGCATTTT CASTRNRLNQPQHF
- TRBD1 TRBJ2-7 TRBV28 TGTGCCAGCAGGGGGGGGACAGGGGATATCAACGAGCAGTACTTC CASRGGTGDINEQYF
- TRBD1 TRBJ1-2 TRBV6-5 TGTGCCAGCAGTTCAGCAGGGGGCAATGGCTACACCTTC CASSSAGGNGYTF
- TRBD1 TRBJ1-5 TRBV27 TGTGCCAGCAGTAGGGACAGGGGAGACCAGCCCCAGCATTTT CASSRDRGDQPQHF
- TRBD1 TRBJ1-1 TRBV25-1 TGTGCCAGCAGGCATTCGACAGGGGAGAACACTGAAGCTTTCTTT CASRHSTGENTEAFF
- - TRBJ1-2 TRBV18 TGTGCCAGCTCACCTACAGGAATCGACTACACCTTC CASSPTGIDYTF
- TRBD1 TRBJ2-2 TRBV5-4 TGTGCCAGCAGCTTGCGGGACAGGATTACGATCCGAGGCACCGGGGAGCTGTTTTTT CASSLRDRITIRGTGELFF
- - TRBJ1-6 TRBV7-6 TGTGCCAGCAGCCAAAACCCCGGGAGCAATAATTCACCCCTCCACTTT CASSQNPGSNNSPLHF
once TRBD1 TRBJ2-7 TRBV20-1 TGCAGTGCCGCTGACAGGGAGGAGCAGTACTTC CSAADREEQYF
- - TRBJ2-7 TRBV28 TGTGCCAGCAGTTTAGGTCAGGGGCACGAGCAGTACTTC CASSLGQGHEQYF
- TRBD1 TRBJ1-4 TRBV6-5 TGTGCCAGCAGGGGAGACAGGGGGCGGCGGAAACTGTTTTTT CASRGDRGRRKLFF
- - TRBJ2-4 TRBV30 TGTGCCTGGGCCGAGGGAGACATTCAGTACTTC CAWAEGDIQYF
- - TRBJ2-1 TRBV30 TGTGCCTGGAGTGTCAGGGGCGCCTTTAATGAGCAGTTCTTC CAWSVRGAFNEQFF
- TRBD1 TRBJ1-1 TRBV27 TGTGCCAGCAGTTTCCAGGGACAGGGCACTGAAGCTTTCTTT CASSFQGQGTEAFF
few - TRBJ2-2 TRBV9 TGTGCCAGCAGCCATACCGGGGAGCTGTTTTTT CASSHTGELFF
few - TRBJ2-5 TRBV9 TGTGCCAGCAGCGCTCAAGAGACCCAGTACTTC CASSAQETQYF
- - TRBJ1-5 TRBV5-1 TGCGCCAGCAGCTCCGGAACAGGGACGGGTCAGCCCCAGCATTTT CASSSGTGTGQPQHF
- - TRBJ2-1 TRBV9 TGTGCCAGCAGCGTAGGTCAGGGGAGGGTCGTGGATGAGCAGTTCTTC CASSVGQGRVVDEQFF
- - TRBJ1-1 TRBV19 TGTGCCAGTAGTCTCGGACAGTCTTCTATTAGATCTTTCTTT CASSLGQSSIRSFF
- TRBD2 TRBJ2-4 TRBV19 TGTGCCAGTAGTTCGAAGACTAGCGGGGGCCGGAACATTCAGTACTTC CASSSKTSGGRNIQYF
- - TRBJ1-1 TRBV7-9 TGTGCCAGCAGCTTTCCCCCATTGGCCACTGAAGCTTTCTTT CASSFPPLATEAFF
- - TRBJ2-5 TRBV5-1 TGCGCCAGCAGCTCCGTTTCGTACCAAGAGACCCAGTACTTC CASSSVSYQETQYF
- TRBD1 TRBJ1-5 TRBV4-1 TGCGCCAGCAGCCAAGATGGACAGGGACGTCAGCCCCAGCATTTT CASSQDGQGRQPQHF
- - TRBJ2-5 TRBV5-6 TGTGCCAGCAGCTTGGAGGGGCGCCAAGAGACCCAGTACTTC CASSLEGRQETQYF
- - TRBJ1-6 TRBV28 TGTGCCAGCAAACCTCGGGGAGCCGGAAGATCACCCCTCCACTTT CASKPRGAGRSPLHF
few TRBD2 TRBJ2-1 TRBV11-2 TGTGCCAGCAGCTTAGATAGAGCGGGGGGGAACAATGAGCAGTTCTTC CASSLDRAGGNNEQFF
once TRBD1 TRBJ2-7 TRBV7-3 TGTGCCAGCAGCGCCTACAGGGGCTACGAGCAGTACTTC CASSAYRGYEQYF
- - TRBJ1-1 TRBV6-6 TGTGCCAGCAGACCTACAGTTTTTGTAGCTTTCTTT CASRPTVFVAFF
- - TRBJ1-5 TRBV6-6 TGTGCCAGCAGGACCCCGGGGGAGGTACAGCCCCAGCATTTT CASRTPGEVQPQHF
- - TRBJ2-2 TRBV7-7 TGTGCCAGCAGCCCGGGGTCCGGGGAGCTGTTTTTT CASSPGSGELFF
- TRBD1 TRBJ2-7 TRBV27 TGTGCCAGCAGTGGCGGACAGGGAAACGAGCAGTACTTC CASSGGQGNEQYF
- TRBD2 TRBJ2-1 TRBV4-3 TGCGCCAGCAGCCAAGGATCCCTAGCGGGACTCTACAATGAGCAGTTCTTC CASSQGSLAGLYNEQFF
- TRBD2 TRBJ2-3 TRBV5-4 TGTGCCAGCAGCTTGGAGACAGCGGGAGGGATTGGCACAGATACGCAGTATTTT CASSLETAGGIGTDTQYF
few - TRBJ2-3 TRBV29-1 TGCAGCGCGGGCGGCAGGGCCAGCACAGATACGCAGTATTTT CSAGGRASTDTQYF
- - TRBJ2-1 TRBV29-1 TGCAGCGTTCAACGGGAACCGAACAATGAGCAGTTCTTC CSVQREPNNEQFF
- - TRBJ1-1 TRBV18 TGTGCCAGCTCACCATCCGGGAACACTGAAGCTTTCTTT CASSPSGNTEAFF
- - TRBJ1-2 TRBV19 TGTGCCAGTAGTCCTTCTCGACAGTCAAGGCTCACCTTC CASSPSRQSRLTF